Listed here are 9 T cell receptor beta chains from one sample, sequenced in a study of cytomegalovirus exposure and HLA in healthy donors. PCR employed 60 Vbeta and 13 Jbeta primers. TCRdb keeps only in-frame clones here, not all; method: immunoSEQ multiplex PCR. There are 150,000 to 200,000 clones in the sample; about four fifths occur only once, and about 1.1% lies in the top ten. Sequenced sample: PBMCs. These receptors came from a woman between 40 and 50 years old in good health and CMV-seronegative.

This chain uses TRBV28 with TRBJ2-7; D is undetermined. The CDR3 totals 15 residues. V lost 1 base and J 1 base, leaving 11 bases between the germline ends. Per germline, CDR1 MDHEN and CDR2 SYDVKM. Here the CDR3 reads CASSLSPTESYEQYV. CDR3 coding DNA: TGTGCCAGCAGTTTATCACCGACGGAGTCCTACGAGCAGTACGTC.

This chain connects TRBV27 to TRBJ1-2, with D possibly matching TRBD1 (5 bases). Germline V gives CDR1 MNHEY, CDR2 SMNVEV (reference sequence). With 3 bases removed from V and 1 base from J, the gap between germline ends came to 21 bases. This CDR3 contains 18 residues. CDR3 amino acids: CASSFLVGRGKLNYGYTF. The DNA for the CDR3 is TGTGCCAGCAGTTTTCTAGTGGGGAGGGGAAAACTTAACTATGGCTACACCTTC.

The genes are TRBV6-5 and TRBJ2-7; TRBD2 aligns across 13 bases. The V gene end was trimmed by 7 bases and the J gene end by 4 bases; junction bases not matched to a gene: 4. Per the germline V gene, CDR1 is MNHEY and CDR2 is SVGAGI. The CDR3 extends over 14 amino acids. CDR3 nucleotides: TGTGCCAGCACCAGGACTAGCGGGAGATACGAGCAGTACTTC. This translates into CASTRTSGRYEQYF.

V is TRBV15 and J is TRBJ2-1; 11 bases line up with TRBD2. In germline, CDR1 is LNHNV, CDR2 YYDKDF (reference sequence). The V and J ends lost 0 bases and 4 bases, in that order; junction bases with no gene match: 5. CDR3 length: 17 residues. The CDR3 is CATSRDPLAGGYNEQFF. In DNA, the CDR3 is TGTGCCACCAGCAGAGATCCTCTAGCGGGAGGATACAATGAGCAGTTCTTC.

The DNA of the CDR3 is TGTGCCAGCGCCTCGACTAGCGGGAGAACAGATACGCAGTATTTT. Its protein product is CASASTSGRTDTQYF. V is TRBV6-4 and J is TRBJ2-3; 12 positions match TRBD2. This CDR3 has 15 amino acids. Per the germline V gene, CDR1 is MRHNA and CDR2 is SNTAGT. V lost 8 bases and J lost 3; bases outside the gene matches: 6.

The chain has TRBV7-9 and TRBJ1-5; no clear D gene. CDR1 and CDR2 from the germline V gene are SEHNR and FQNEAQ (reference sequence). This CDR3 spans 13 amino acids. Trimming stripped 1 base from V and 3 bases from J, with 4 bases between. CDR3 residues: CASSLEYNQPQHF. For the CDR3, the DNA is TGTGCCAGCAGCTTAGAATACAATCAGCCCCAGCATTTT.

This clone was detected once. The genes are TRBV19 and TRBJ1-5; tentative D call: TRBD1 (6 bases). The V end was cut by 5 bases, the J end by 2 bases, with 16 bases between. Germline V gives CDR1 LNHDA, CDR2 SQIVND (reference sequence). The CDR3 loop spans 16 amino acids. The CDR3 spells CASSQDSWMGNQPQHF. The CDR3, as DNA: TGTGCCAGTAGTCAGGACAGTTGGATGGGCAATCAGCCCCAGCATTTT. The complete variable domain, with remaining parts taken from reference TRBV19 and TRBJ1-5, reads DGGITQSPKYLFRKEGQNVTLSCEQNLNHDAMYWYRQDPGQGLRLIYYSQIVNDFQKGDIAEGYSVSREKKESFPLTVTSAQKNPTAFYLCASSQDSWMGNQPQHFGDGTRLSIL.

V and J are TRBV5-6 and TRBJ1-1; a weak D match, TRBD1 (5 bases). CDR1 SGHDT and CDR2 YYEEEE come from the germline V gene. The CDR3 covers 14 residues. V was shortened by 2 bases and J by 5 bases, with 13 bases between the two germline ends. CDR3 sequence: CASSFDGGKTEAFF. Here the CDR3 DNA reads TGTGCCAGCAGCTTTGACGGGGGAAAGACTGAAGCTTTCTTT.

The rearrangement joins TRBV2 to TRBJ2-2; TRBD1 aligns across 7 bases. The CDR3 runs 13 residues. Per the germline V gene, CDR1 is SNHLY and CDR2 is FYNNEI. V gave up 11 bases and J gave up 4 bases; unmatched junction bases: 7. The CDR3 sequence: CAARQGSTGELFF. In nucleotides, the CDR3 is TGTGCCGCCAGACAGGGAAGCACCGGGGAGCTGTTTTTT.